The clone carrying this TCR beta chain turned up a few times. The V gene's germline CDR1 is SGHDN and CDR2 FVKESK. The length of the CDR3 is 17 residues. The J segment lost 4 bases and the V segment lost 6 bases, leaving 12 bases of the junction unmatched. Libraries were prepared by immunoSEQ multiplex PCR; TCRdb keeps only in-frame clonotypes and omits some of them. The sample lists 230,000 or so clones; 65% were seen once. The data are from a study of shared clonotypes between healthy human individuals. Healthy HIV-negative adults without recent acute infections or vaccinations served as donors. Within Nashville, Tennessee resided all donors, each a Caucasian adult.

Input material: memory CD4+ T cells sorted from blood. Subset in this sample: CD45RA-negative fraction. The clonotype originates from a man aged 25-40 years in good health. The chain carries TRBV14 and TRBJ2-3; TRBD2 matches 11 bases. CDR3 sequence: CASSYKLAGVRADTQYF. In nucleotides, the CDR3 is TGTGCCAGCAGTTACAAACTAGCGGGAGTTCGGGCAGATACGCAGTATTTT. Full variable domain (rest looked up from reference TRBV14 and TRBJ2-3): EAGVTQFPSHSVIEKGQTVTLRCDPISGHDNLYWYRRVMGKEIKFLLHFVKESKQDESGMPNNRFLAERTGGTYSTLKVQPAELEDSGVYFCASSYKLAGVRADTQYFGPGTRLTVL.